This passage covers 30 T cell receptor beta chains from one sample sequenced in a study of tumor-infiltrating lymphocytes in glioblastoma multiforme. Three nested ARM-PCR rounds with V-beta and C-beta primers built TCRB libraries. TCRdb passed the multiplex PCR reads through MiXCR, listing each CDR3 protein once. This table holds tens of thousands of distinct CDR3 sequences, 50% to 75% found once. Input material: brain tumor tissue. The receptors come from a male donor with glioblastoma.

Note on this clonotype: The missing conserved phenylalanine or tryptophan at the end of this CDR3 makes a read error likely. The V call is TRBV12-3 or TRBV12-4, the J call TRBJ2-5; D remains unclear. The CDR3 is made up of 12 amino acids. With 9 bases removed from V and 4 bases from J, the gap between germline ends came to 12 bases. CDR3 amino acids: CASSPRIETQYI. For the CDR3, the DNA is TGTGCCAGTAGTCCCAGGATAGAGACCCAGTACATC.

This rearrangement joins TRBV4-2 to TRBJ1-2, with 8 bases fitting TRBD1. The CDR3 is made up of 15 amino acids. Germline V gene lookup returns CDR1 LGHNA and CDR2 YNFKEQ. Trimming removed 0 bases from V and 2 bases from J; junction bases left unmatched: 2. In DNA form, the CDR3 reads TGTGCCAGCAGCCAAGAAAACAGGGGGAACTATGGCTACACCTTC. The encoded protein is CASSQENRGNYGYTF.

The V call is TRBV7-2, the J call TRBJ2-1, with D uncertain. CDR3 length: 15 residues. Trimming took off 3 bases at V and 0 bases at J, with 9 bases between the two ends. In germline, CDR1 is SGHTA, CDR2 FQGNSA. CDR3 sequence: CASSFGFYSYNEQFF. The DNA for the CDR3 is TGTGCCAGCAGCTTCGGCTTCTACTCCTACAATGAGCAGTTCTTC.

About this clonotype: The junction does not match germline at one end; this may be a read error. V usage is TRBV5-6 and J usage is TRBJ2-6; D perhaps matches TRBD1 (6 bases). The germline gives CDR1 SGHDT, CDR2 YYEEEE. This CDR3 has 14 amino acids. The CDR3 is CASSFVSGANVVTF. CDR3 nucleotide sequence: TGTGCCAGCAGCTTTGTGTCAGGGGCCAACGTCGTGACTTTC.

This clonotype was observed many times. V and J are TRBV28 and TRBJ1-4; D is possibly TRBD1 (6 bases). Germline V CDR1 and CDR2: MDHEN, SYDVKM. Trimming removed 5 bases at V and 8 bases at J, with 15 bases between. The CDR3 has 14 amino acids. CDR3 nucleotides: TGTGCCAGCAGTCTCGGGGGGGGCGACGAAAAACTGTTTTTT. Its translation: CASSLGGGDEKLFF.

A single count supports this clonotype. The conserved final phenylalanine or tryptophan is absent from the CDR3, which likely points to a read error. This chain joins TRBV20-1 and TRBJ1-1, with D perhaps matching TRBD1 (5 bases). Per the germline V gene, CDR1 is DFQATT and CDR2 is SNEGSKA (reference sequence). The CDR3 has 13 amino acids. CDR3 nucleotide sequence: TGCAATGCTACACGACAGATGAACACTGAAGCTTTCGTT. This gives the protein CNATRQMNTEAFV.

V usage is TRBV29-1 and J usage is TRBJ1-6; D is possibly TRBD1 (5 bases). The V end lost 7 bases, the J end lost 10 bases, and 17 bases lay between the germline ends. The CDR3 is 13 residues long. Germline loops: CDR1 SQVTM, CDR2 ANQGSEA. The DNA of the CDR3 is TGCAGCGCTGCCATGGACATAGAATCACCCCTCCACTTT. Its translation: CSAAMDIESPLHF. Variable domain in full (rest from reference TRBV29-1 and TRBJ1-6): SAVISQKPSRDICQRGTSLTIQCQVDSQVTMMFWYRQQPGQSLTLIATANQGSEATYESGFVIDKFPISRPNLTFSTLTVSNMSPEDSSIYLCSAAMDIESPLHFGNGTRLTVT.

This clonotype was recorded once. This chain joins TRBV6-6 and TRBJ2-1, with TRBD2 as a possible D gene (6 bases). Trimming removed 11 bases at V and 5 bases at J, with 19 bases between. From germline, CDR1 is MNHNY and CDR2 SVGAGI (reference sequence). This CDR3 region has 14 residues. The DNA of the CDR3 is TGTGCCGGCATATCTCATAAGCGGGACAATGAGCAGTTCTTC. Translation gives CAGISHKRDNEQFF.

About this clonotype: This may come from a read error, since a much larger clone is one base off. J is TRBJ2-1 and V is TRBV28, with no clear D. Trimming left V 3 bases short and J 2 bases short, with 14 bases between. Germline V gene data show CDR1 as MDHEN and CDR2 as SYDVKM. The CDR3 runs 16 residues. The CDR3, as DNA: TGTGCCAGCAGTTTGATTCGCTGGATGACCTACAATGAGCAGTTCTTC. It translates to CASSLIRWMTYNEQFF. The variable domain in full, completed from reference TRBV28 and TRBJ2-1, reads DVKVTQSSRYLVKRTGEKVFLECVQDMDHENMFWYRQDPGLGLRLIYFSYDVKMKEKGDIPEGYSVSREKKERFSLILESASTNQTSMYLCASSLIRWMTYNEQFFGPGTRLTVL.

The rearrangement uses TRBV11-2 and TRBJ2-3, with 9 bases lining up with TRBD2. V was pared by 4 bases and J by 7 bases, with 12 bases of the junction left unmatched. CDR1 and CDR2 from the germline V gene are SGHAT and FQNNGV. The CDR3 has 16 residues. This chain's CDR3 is CASSSEGTSRLYTQYF. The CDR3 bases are TGTGCCAGCAGCTCCGAAGGGACTAGCAGGCTTTATACGCAGTATTTT.

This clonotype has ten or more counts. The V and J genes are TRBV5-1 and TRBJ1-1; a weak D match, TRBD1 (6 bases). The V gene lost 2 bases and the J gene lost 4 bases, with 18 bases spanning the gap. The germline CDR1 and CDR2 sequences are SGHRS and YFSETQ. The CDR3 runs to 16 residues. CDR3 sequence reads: CASSFGQIISGTEAFF. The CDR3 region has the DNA TGCGCCAGCAGCTTCGGACAGATTATTTCGGGCACTGAAGCTTTCTTT.

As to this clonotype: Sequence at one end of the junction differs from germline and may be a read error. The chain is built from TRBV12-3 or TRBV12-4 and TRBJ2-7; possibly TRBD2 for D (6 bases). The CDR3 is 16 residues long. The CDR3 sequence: CASSHAAGRGPHEPYF. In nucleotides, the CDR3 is TGTGCCAGCAGCCACGCGGCGGGACGGGGTCCCCACGAGCCGTACTTC.

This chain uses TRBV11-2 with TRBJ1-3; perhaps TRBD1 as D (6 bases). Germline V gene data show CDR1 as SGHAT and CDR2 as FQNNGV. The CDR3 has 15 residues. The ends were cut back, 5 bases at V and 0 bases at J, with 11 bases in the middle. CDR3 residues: CASSLDSGSGNTIYF. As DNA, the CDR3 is TGTGCCAGCAGCCTGGACAGCGGCTCTGGAAACACCATATATTTT.

The CDR3 loop is CSARDIGKSQHF. CDR3 coding DNA: TGCAGTGCCAGGGATATTGGTAAGTCCCAGCATTTT. This chain links TRBV20-1 with TRBJ1-5; possible D gene TRBD1, 5 bases. The germline gives CDR1 DFQATT, CDR2 SNEGSKA (reference sequence). This CDR3 comprises 12 residues. With 6 bases removed from V and 11 bases from J, the gap between germline ends came to 17 bases.

This chain's CDR3 is CASSLGPQGGNTIYF. The CDR3 nucleotides are TGTGCCAGCAGCTTGGGACCCCAGGGAGGAAACACCATATATTTT. The J gene is TRBJ1-3, the V gene TRBV7-2, with D maybe TRBD1 (5 bases). Germline loops: CDR1 SGHTA, CDR2 FQGNSA. The CDR3 spans 15 residues. Trimming pared 3 bases from V and 4 bases from J, leaving 13 bases between.

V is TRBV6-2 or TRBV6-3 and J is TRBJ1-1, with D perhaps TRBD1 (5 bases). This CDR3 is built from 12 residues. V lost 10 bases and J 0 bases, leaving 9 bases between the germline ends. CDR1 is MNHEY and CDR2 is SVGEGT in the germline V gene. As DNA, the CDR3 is TGTGCCAACAGGTTGATGAACACTGAAGCTTTCTTT. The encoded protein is CANRLMNTEAFF.

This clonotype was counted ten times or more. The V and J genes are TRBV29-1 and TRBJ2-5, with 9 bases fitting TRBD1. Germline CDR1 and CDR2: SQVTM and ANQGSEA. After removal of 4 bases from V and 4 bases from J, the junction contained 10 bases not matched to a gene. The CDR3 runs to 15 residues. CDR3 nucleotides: TGCAGCGTTGGGGGAGGGGGACAGGGTTCAGAGACCCAGTACTTC. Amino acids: CSVGGGGQGSETQYF.

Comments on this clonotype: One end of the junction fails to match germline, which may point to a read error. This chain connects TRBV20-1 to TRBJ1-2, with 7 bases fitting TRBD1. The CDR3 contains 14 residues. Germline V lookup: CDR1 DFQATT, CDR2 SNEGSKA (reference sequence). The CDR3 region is CSARGGTATYGCTF. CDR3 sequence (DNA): TGCAGTGCTAGGGGGGGGACAGCAACCTATGGCTGCACCTTC.

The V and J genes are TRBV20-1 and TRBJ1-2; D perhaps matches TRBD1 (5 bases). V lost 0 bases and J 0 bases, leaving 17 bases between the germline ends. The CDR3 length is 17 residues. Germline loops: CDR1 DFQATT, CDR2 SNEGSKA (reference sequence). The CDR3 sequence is CSARDLGGSHSNYGYTF. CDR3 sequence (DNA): TGCAGTGCTAGAGATCTTGGGGGGAGTCACTCTAACTATGGCTACACCTTC.

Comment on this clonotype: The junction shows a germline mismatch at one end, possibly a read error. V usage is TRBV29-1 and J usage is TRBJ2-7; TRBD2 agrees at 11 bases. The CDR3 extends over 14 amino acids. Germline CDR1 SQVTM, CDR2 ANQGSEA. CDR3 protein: CGVLGGLAGLEKYF. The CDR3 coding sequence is TGCGGCGTCCTGGGCGGACTAGCGGGCCTCGAGAAGTACTTC.

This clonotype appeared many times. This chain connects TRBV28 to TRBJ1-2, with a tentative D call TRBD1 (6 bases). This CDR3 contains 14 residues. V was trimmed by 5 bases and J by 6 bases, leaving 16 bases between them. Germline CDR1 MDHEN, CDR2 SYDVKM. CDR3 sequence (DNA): TGTGCCAGCAGTCTAACACAGGGAGGGCATGGCTACACCTTC. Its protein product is CASSLTQGGHGYTF.

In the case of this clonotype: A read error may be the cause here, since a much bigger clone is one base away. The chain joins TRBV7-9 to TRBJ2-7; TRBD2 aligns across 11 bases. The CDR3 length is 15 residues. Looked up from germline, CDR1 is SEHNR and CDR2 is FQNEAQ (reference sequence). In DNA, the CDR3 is TGTGCCAGCAGCGGCACTAGCGGGAGTAACTACAAGCAGTACTTC. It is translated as CASSGTSGSNYKQYF.

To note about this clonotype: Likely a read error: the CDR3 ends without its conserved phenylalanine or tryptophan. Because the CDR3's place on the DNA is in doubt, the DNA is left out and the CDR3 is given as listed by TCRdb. The CDR3 is CASAMNTEALL. V usage is TRBV6-1 and J usage is TRBJ1-1. Germline V gene data show CDR1 as MNHNS and CDR2 as SASEGT. The CDR3 spans 11 amino acids, including both terminal residues.

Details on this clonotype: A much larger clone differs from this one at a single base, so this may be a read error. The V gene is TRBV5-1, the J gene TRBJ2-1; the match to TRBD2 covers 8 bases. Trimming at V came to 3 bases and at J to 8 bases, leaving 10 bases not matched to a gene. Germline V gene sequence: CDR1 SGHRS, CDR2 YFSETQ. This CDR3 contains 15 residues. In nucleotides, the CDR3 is TGCGCCAGCAGCTCGGACGGGACTAGTCTGTATGAGCAGTTCTTC. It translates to CASSSDGTSLYEQFF.

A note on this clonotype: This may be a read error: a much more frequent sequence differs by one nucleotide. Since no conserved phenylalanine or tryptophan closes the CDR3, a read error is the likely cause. The CDR3 loop is CSVRRDSTNYGYTS. The CDR3 region has the DNA TGCAGTGTTAGGCGGGACAGCACTAACTATGGCTACACCTCC. The J gene is TRBJ1-2, the V gene TRBV20-1; 7 bases map to TRBD1. The CDR3 extends over 14 amino acids. Germline lookup yields CDR1 DFQATT and CDR2 SNEGSKA (reference sequence). J lost 0 bases, V lost 7 bases, and 8 bases had no gene match.

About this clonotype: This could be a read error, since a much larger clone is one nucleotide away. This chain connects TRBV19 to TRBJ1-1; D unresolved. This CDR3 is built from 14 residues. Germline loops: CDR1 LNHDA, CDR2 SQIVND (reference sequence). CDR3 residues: CASSDPSSRTEAIF. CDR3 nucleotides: TGTGCCAGTAGTGATCCGAGCTCAAGAACTGAAGCTATCTTT.

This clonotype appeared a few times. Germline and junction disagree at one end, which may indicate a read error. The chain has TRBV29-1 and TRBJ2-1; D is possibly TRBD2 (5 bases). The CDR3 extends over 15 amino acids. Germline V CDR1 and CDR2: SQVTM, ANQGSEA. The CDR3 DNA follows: TGCAGCGCTCAGACGGCTGGGAGAGTGAACAATGAGCAGCTCTTC. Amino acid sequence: CSAQTAGRVNNEQLF.

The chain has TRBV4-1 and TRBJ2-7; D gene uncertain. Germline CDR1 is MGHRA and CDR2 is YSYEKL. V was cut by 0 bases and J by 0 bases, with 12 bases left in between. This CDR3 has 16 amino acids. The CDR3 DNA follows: TGCGCCAGCAGCCAAGATTTTCCGGGTAGCTCCTACGAGCAGTACTTC. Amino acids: CASSQDFPGSSYEQYF.

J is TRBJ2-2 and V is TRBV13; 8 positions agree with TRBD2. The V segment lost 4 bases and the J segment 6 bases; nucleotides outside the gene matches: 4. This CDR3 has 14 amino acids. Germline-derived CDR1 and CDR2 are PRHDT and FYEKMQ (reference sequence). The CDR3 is CASSYRAGAGELFF. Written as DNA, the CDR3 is TGTGCCAGCAGCTACCGAGCGGGGGCCGGGGAGCTGTTTTTT. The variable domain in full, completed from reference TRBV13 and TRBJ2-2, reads AAGVIQSPRHLIKEKRETATLKCYPIPRHDTVYWYQQGPGQDPQFLISFYEKMQSDKGSIPDRFSAQQFSDYHSELNMSSLELGDSALYFCASSYRAGAGELFFGEGSRLTVL.

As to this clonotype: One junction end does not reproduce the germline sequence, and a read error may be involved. DNA of the CDR3: TGTGCCACCAGTGATTCCACTCCGAACTCCTACAATGAGCGGTTCTTC. It specifies CATSDSTPNSYNERFF. The rearrangement uses TRBV24-1 and TRBJ2-1, with D hard to call. The germline CDR1 and CDR2 sequences are KGHDR and SFDVKD. This CDR3 contains 16 residues.